Listed below are T cell receptor beta chains from one sample, sequenced in a study of T cells in Graves' hyperthyroidism and ophthalmopathy. TCRdb reanalysed the multiplex PCR reads using MiXCR and keeps one entry per CDR3 protein. This sample yields 730,000 or so distinct CDR3 sequences, of which over 15% are seen a single time; around 15% belongs to the top ten. The source material was blood. The receptors were gathered from a woman aged 45-59 years with Graves' hyperthyroidism that later progressed to Graves' ophthalmopathy. Both conserved end residues are part of each CDR3. The order of the fields is clone size, J gene, V gene, D gene, CDR3 protein, CDR3 DNA. D genes are given only for firm matches. Rows give clone size only sometimes, using once, few, many, or a class for an expanded clone.

abundance: few
j_gene: TRBJ1-5
v_gene: TRBV6-1
d_gene: -
CDR3aa: CASSDWDNQPQHF
CDR3nt: TGTGCCAGCAGTGATTGGGACAATCAGCCCCAGCATTTT

abundance: -
j_gene: TRBJ2-3
v_gene: TRBV7-3
d_gene: -
CDR3aa: CASSRLQGDTQYF
CDR3nt: TGTGCCAGCAGTCGGTTACAGGGAGACACGCAGTATTTT

abundance: many
j_gene: TRBJ2-2
v_gene: TRBV5-1
d_gene: -
CDR3aa: CASSLAGGPVGELFF
CDR3nt: TGCGCCAGCAGCTTGGCAGGGGGGCCGGTCGGGGAGCTGTTTTTT

abundance: many
j_gene: TRBJ1-1
v_gene: TRBV5-1
d_gene: -
CDR3aa: CASRQGQNTEAFF
CDR3nt: TGCGCCAGCAGACAAGGACAGAACACTGAAGCTTTCTTT

abundance: many
j_gene: TRBJ2-7
v_gene: TRBV20-1
d_gene: TRBD1
CDR3aa: CSVWRAGTVYYEQYF
CDR3nt: TGCAGTGTCTGGCGTGCTGGGACAGTATACTACGAGCAGTACTTC

abundance: many
j_gene: TRBJ1-1
v_gene: TRBV18
d_gene: -
CDR3aa: CASSPPGSSPEAFF
CDR3nt: TGTGCCAGCTCACCACCGGGATCCTCTCCTGAAGCTTTCTTT

abundance: -
j_gene: TRBJ2-5
v_gene: TRBV7-9
d_gene: TRBD1
CDR3aa: CASSSRGRQETQYF
CDR3nt: TGTGCCAGCAGCTCCAGGGGGCGCCAAGAGACCCAGTACTTC

abundance: -
j_gene: TRBJ2-1
v_gene: TRBV3-1
d_gene: TRBD1
CDR3aa: CASSQGRTGYNEQFF
CDR3nt: TGTGCCAGCAGCCAAGGTCGGACAGGGTACAATGAGCAGTTCTTC

abundance: -
j_gene: TRBJ1-1
v_gene: TRBV19
d_gene: -
CDR3aa: CASSLPRDRDMNTEAFF
CDR3nt: TGTGCCAGTAGTTTACCCCGGGACCGCGATATGAACACTGAAGCTTTCTTT

abundance: -
j_gene: TRBJ2-1
v_gene: TRBV28
d_gene: TRBD1
CDR3aa: CASSSPSGQRNEQFF
CDR3nt: TGTGCCAGCAGTAGTCCTTCGGGACAGCGGAATGAGCAGTTCTTC

abundance: many
j_gene: TRBJ2-2
v_gene: TRBV27
d_gene: -
CDR3aa: CASSLFRSGTGELFF
CDR3nt: TGTGCCAGCAGTTTATTCCGAAGTGGAACCGGGGAGCTGTTTTTT

abundance: -
j_gene: TRBJ2-7
v_gene: TRBV4-1
d_gene: -
CDR3aa: CASSQDLGTFVYEQYF
CDR3nt: TGCGCCAGCAGCCAAGATTTGGGGACATTCGTCTACGAGCAGTACTTC

abundance: -
j_gene: TRBJ1-2
v_gene: TRBV6-5
d_gene: TRBD1
CDR3aa: CASSASTGFNYGYTF
CDR3nt: TGTGCCAGCAGTGCCTCGACAGGGTTTAACTATGGCTACACCTTC

abundance: -
j_gene: TRBJ2-5
v_gene: TRBV19
d_gene: -
CDR3aa: CASSIGATSRETQYF
CDR3nt: TGTGCCAGTAGTATCGGGGCCACAAGTCGAGAGACCCAGTACTTC

abundance: -
j_gene: TRBJ2-1
v_gene: TRBV5-1
d_gene: -
CDR3aa: CASSGEGAVEQFF
CDR3nt: TGCGCCAGCAGCGGGGAGGGGGCGGTTGAGCAGTTCTTC

abundance: -
j_gene: TRBJ1-5
v_gene: TRBV30
d_gene: -
CDR3aa: CAWSERGDQPQHF
CDR3nt: TGTGCCTGGAGTGAGAGGGGGGATCAGCCCCAGCATTTT

abundance: -
j_gene: TRBJ2-2
v_gene: TRBV29-1
d_gene: TRBD1
CDR3aa: CSVEYQGANTGELFF
CDR3nt: TGCAGCGTTGAGTACCAGGGGGCGAACACCGGGGAGCTGTTTTTT

abundance: few
j_gene: TRBJ1-3
v_gene: TRBV4-2
d_gene: -
CDR3aa: CASSQDLENTIYF
CDR3nt: TGTGCCAGCAGCCAAGATCTGGAGAACACCATATATTTT

abundance: -
j_gene: TRBJ1-1
v_gene: TRBV11-2
d_gene: TRBD1
CDR3aa: CASSLDRGTVEAFF
CDR3nt: TGTGCCAGCAGCTTGGACAGGGGGACGGTCGAAGCTTTCTTT

abundance: -
j_gene: TRBJ1-1
v_gene: TRBV5-1
d_gene: TRBD1
CDR3aa: CASSFRQGSTEAFF
CDR3nt: TGCGCCAGCAGCTTCCGACAGGGGAGTACTGAAGCTTTCTTT

abundance: -
j_gene: TRBJ1-2
v_gene: TRBV18
d_gene: -
CDR3aa: CASSPQDNYGYTF
CDR3nt: TGTGCCAGCTCACCACAGGATAACTATGGCTACACCTTC

abundance: many
j_gene: TRBJ1-1
v_gene: TRBV5-1
d_gene: TRBD1
CDR3aa: CASSLWTGINTEAFF
CDR3nt: TGCGCCAGCAGCTTATGGACAGGGATAAACACTGAAGCTTTCTTT

abundance: many
j_gene: TRBJ1-2
v_gene: TRBV20-1
d_gene: -
CDR3aa: CSATLHGSGGYTF
CDR3nt: TGCAGTGCTACGCTTCATGGCTCTGGTGGCTACACCTTC

abundance: -
j_gene: TRBJ2-5
v_gene: TRBV5-5
d_gene: -
CDR3aa: CASSAGDILKPTETQYF
CDR3nt: TGTGCCAGCAGCGCCGGGGACATCTTAAAACCGACAGAGACCCAGTACTTC

abundance: -
j_gene: TRBJ2-3
v_gene: TRBV15
d_gene: TRBD2
CDR3aa: CATSTTSGTPIDTQYF
CDR3nt: TGTGCCACCAGCACGACTAGCGGGACCCCGATAGATACGCAGTATTTT

abundance: few
j_gene: TRBJ2-3
v_gene: TRBV20-1
d_gene: TRBD2
CDR3aa: CSASELADPTDTQYF
CDR3nt: TGCAGTGCTAGTGAACTAGCGGATCCCACAGATACGCAGTATTTT

abundance: -
j_gene: TRBJ1-5
v_gene: TRBV4-1
d_gene: -
CDR3aa: CASSPGEGQSNQPQHF
CDR3nt: TGCGCCAGCAGCCCGGGAGAAGGACAGAGCAATCAGCCCCAGCATTTT

abundance: -
j_gene: TRBJ1-1
v_gene: TRBV3-1
d_gene: TRBD1
CDR3aa: CASRGQGASEAFF
CDR3nt: TGTGCCAGCAGAGGACAGGGGGCGAGTGAAGCTTTCTTT

abundance: -
j_gene: TRBJ2-5
v_gene: TRBV5-8
d_gene: -
CDR3aa: CASSFGLEGGETQYF
CDR3nt: TGTGCCAGCAGCTTTGGACTAGAGGGGGGTGAGACCCAGTACTTC

abundance: many
j_gene: TRBJ2-7
v_gene: TRBV9
d_gene: TRBD2
CDR3aa: CASSATVLAGVYEQYF
CDR3nt: TGTGCCAGCAGCGCGACAGTCCTAGCGGGGGTCTACGAGCAGTACTTC

abundance: few
j_gene: TRBJ2-2
v_gene: TRBV12-3/TRBV12-4
d_gene: -
CDR3aa: CASNTQGTGELFF
CDR3nt: TGTGCCAGCAACACACAGGGCACCGGGGAGCTGTTTTTT

abundance: few
j_gene: TRBJ1-5
v_gene: TRBV2
d_gene: TRBD1
CDR3aa: CASRGSGTGGNQPQHF
CDR3nt: TGTGCCAGCAGAGGTTCCGGGACAGGGGGCAATCAGCCCCAGCATTTT

abundance: many
j_gene: TRBJ1-5
v_gene: TRBV19
d_gene: TRBD1
CDR3aa: CASSVGQGRQPQHF
CDR3nt: TGTGCCAGCAGCGTAGGACAGGGTAGGCAGCCCCAGCATTTT

abundance: few
j_gene: TRBJ2-7
v_gene: TRBV7-8
d_gene: -
CDR3aa: CASSLVSDEQYF
CDR3nt: TGTGCCAGCAGCTTAGTTTCCGACGAGCAGTACTTC

abundance: many
j_gene: TRBJ1-5
v_gene: TRBV7-8
d_gene: -
CDR3aa: CASSLGSIAQPQHF
CDR3nt: TGTGCCAGCAGCTTAGGGTCAATCGCTCAGCCCCAGCATTTT

abundance: few
j_gene: TRBJ2-7
v_gene: TRBV6-7
d_gene: -
CDR3aa: CASSFEQVKLYEQYF
CDR3nt: TGTGCCAGCTCCTTCGAACAGGTTAAGCTCTACGAGCAGTACTTC

abundance: -
j_gene: TRBJ2-2
v_gene: TRBV6-2/TRBV6-3
d_gene: -
CDR3aa: CASSYSGVNTGELFF
CDR3nt: TGTGCCAGCAGTTACTCCGGGGTTAACACCGGGGAGCTGTTTTTT

abundance: few
j_gene: TRBJ2-2
v_gene: TRBV6-2/TRBV6-3
d_gene: -
CDR3aa: CASSYSTNTGELFF
CDR3nt: TGTGCCAGCAGTTACTCGACTAACACCGGGGAGCTGTTTTTT

abundance: -
j_gene: TRBJ1-1
v_gene: TRBV29-1
d_gene: TRBD1
CDR3aa: CSVEPGTANTEAFF
CDR3nt: TGCAGCGTTGAACCAGGGACAGCGAACACTGAAGCTTTCTTT

abundance: -
j_gene: TRBJ1-6
v_gene: TRBV19
d_gene: TRBD1
CDR3aa: CASSTVGTGTSPLHF
CDR3nt: TGTGCCAGTAGCACGGTGGGGACAGGGACTTCACCCCTCCACTTT

abundance: few
j_gene: TRBJ1-1
v_gene: TRBV9
d_gene: -
CDR3aa: CASSVGQIGLTAEAFF
CDR3nt: TGTGCCAGCAGCGTAGGCCAGATAGGACTCACAGCTGAAGCTTTCTTT

abundance: -
j_gene: TRBJ2-1
v_gene: TRBV6-5
d_gene: TRBD2
CDR3aa: CASSYSGWELAGGPYNEQFF
CDR3nt: TGTGCCAGCAGTTACTCGGGTTGGGAACTAGCGGGGGGGCCCTACAATGAGCAGTTCTTC

abundance: -
j_gene: TRBJ1-2
v_gene: TRBV6-1
d_gene: -
CDR3aa: CASSTRTANYGYTF
CDR3nt: TGTGCCAGCAGTACAAGGACAGCTAACTATGGCTACACCTTC